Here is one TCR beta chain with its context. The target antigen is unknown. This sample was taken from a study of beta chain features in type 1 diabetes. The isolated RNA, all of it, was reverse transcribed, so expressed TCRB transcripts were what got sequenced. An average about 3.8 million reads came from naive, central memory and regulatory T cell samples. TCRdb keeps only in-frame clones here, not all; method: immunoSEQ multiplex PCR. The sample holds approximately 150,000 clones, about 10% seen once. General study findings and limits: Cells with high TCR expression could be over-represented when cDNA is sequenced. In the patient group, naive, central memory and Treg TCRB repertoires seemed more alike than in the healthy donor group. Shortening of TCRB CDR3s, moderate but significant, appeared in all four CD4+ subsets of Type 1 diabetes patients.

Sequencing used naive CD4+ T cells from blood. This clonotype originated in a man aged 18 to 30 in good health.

DNA of the CDR3: TGTGCCAGCAGCCAAGTAGCGGGGGGAGGCTTGGAGCAGTACTTC. Its translation: CASSQVAGGGLEQYF. The chain links TRBV4-2 to TRBJ2-7; 10 nucleotides line up with TRBD2. CDR3 length: 15 amino acids. Germline CDR1 and CDR2: LGHNA and YNFKEQ. The V gene end was trimmed by 1 base and the J gene end by 7 bases; junction bases not matched to a gene: 7.